This T cell receptor beta chain was observed in a study of blood T cell repertoires in COVID-19. Study summary: Material from acute and convalescent COVID-19 was sourced from the United States, Italy and Spain.

The CDR3 spans 14 residues. The germline V gene encodes CDR1 ENHRY and CDR2 SYGVKD. V lost 0 bases to trimming and J lost 3 bases, with 7 bases between them. In the original workflow: Estimates of nucleated cell counts were drawn from the amplification of reference gene primers. Assay: immunoSEQ multiplex PCR; the TCRdb copy retains only in-frame clones and omits some. The DNA gave D and trimming, while V, J and clone size come from that table. The sample has about 360,000 clones; 85% to 90% are singletons. This TCR was sampled from a human donor in a cohort sampled during active COVID-19. The V and J genes are TRBV10-3 and TRBJ2-3; D remains unclear. The sequencing input was peripheral blood. Written as DNA, the CDR3 is TGTGCCATCAGTGAGTCGGGCAGAACAGATACGCAGTATTTT. As protein: CAISESGRTDTQYF.